This T cell receptor (beta chain) was sequenced in a study of cytotoxic CD8 clonotypes in ibrutinib-treated CLL. Assay: immunoSEQ multiplex PCR; the TCRdb copy retains only in-frame clones and omits some. The sample lists about 140,000 clones, about 84% occurring once. The clonotype was recovered from a human donor with chronic lymphocytic leukemia. This sample comprised PBMCs, obtained after 36 months of ibrutinib treatment.

In DNA, the CDR3 is TGCGCCAGCAGCCAACCATCGGGGGTTGGGAGGGGCAATCAGCCCCAGCATTTT. Its translation is CASSQPSGVGRGNQPQHF. The chain links TRBV4-1 to TRBJ1-5, with D possibly matching TRBD1 (5 bases). CDR1 and CDR2 (germline): MGHRA, YSYEKL. V was pared by 2 bases and J by 2 bases, with 19 bases between. CDR3 length: 18 residues.